Listed below are T cell receptor beta chains from one sample, sequenced in a study of OX40 agonist ivuxolimab in advanced cancers. The table came from immunoSEQ multiplex PCR; TCRdb's copy has only in-frame clones and leaves some out. The data show over 50,000 clones, more than 85% seen once. The material was CD4+ or CD8+ T cells sorted from blood, obtained in a trial of the OX40 agonist ivuxolimab. These receptors all come from an adult with an advanced solid tumor such as melanoma, head and neck, liver or kidney cancer. Both conserved end residues are part of each CDR3. A D gene is named only where the DNA matches it firmly. Where a row states a size, it is once, few, many or the class of an expanded clone; other rows omit it.

j_call	clone_size	v_call	d_call	cdr3_aa	cdr3_nt
TRBJ1-1	-	TRBV7-9	-	CASSLADSEAFF	TGTGCCAGCAGCTTAGCGGACAGTGAAGCTTTCTTT
TRBJ1-2	-	TRBV19	TRBD1	CASSPTGVGYTF	TGTGCCAGTAGCCCGACAGGGGTGGGCTACACCTTC
TRBJ2-7	-	TRBV9	TRBD1	CASSVGTEFYEQYF	TGTGCCAGCAGCGTCGGGACAGAGTTCTACGAGCAGTACTTC
TRBJ2-7	-	TRBV5-5	-	CASSSPGLAYEQYF	TGTGCCAGCAGCTCACCGGGCCTCGCCTACGAGCAGTACTTC
TRBJ1-5	-	TRBV14	TRBD1	CASSPPRNRDRASCNQPQHF	TGTGCCAGCAGTCCGCCTAGAAATAGGGACAGGGCCTCTTGCAATCAGCCCCAGCATTTT
TRBJ2-6	-	TRBV7-2	-	CASSLDVGLGGANVLTF	TGTGCCAGCAGCTTAGATGTAGGTTTGGGTGGGGCCAACGTCCTGACTTTC
TRBJ1-2	once	TRBV14	-	CASSQEYSNYGYTF	TGTGCCAGCAGCCAAGAGTATAGTAACTATGGCTACACCTTC
TRBJ2-6	-	TRBV19	-	CASKVAGAGANVLTF	TGTGCCAGTAAAGTGGCAGGGGCTGGGGCCAACGTCCTGACTTTC
TRBJ2-3	-	TRBV10-3	TRBD1	CAIRKTGGTDTQYF	TGTGCCATCAGGAAGACAGGGGGCACAGATACGCAGTATTTT
TRBJ1-2	-	TRBV6-5	-	CASSFSGTAYGYTF	TGTGCCAGCAGTTTCTCCGGGACGGCTTATGGCTACACCTTC
TRBJ2-1	-	TRBV6-6	TRBD2	CASSYSGGGDEQFF	TGTGCCAGCAGTTACAGCGGGGGGGGCGATGAGCAGTTCTTC
TRBJ2-6	-	TRBV9	TRBD2	CASSLRTSGKSGANVLTF	TGTGCCAGCAGCTTACGGACTAGCGGGAAGTCTGGGGCCAACGTCCTGACTTTC
TRBJ1-1	-	TRBV6-5	-	CASSYGGGTEAFF	TGTGCCAGCAGTTATGGGGGCGGCACTGAAGCTTTCTTT
TRBJ1-1	few	TRBV5-1	-	CASSSTGDEAFF	TGCGCCAGCAGCTCGACAGGAGATGAAGCTTTCTTT
TRBJ2-3	once	TRBV2	TRBD2	CASSEAREGLTDTQYF	TGTGCCAGCAGTGAAGCACGGGAGGGCCTCACAGATACGCAGTATTTT
TRBJ2-7	-	TRBV4-2	-	CASSQENRDNYEQYF	TGTGCCAGCAGCCAAGAGAACAGGGATAACTACGAGCAGTACTTC
TRBJ2-1	-	TRBV27	TRBD1	CASSFRTGNEQFF	TGTGCCAGCAGTTTTCGGACAGGGAATGAGCAGTTCTTC
TRBJ2-1	-	TRBV9	-	CASGRGYNEQFF	TGTGCCAGCGGTAGAGGGTACAATGAGCAGTTCTTC
TRBJ2-7	-	TRBV4-1	TRBD2	CASSQGLAGYEQYF	TGCGCCAGCAGCCAAGGACTAGCCGGCTACGAGCAGTACTTC
TRBJ1-2	-	TRBV6-5	-	CASRLTTENGYTF	TGTGCCAGCAGACTAACGACGGAGAATGGCTACACCTTC